The sequence of this TCR beta chain was determined in a study of T cell responses to AZD1222 COVID-19 vaccine. About the research overall: Analysis merged second doses at about 4 or about 12 weeks. General observations from the study: Donors were chiefly white British, with a greater number of females, and clonal diversity was perhaps underestimated. Distributed over spike, vaccine-associated CD4 TCRs predominated at 160-218 and 743-854.

Libraries were prepared by immunoSEQ multiplex PCR; TCRdb keeps only in-frame clonotypes and omits some of them. The profile covers 99,000 or so clones, with 82% appearing a single time and less than 6% taken by the ten largest. This CDR3 region has 15 residues. Germline lookup yields CDR1 MGHRA and CDR2 YSYEKL. V was pared by 0 bases and J by 2 bases, with 9 bases between. Regarding this clone: No antigen is known for it.

The source of this sequence is an adult in good health. The V call is TRBV4-1, the J call TRBJ2-3; no firm D call. The sequencing here drew on peripheral blood, taken on day 0 of AZD1222 vaccination. The CDR3 DNA reads as TGCGCCAGCAGCCAAGATAGACGGTACACAGATACGCAGTATTTT. It translates to CASSQDRRYTDTQYF.